The rows below give T cell receptor beta chains drawn from one sample of a study of blood T cell repertoires in COVID-19. TCRdb's copy holds only in-frame clones and misses some; the assay was immunoSEQ multiplex PCR. The sample includes about 330,000 clones, approximately 90% of them seen just once. The source material was peripheral blood. Receptors originate from a woman aged 50 to 60 with active or convalescent COVID-19. Both conserved end residues are part of each CDR3. The D gene is left open where the match is weak. A row's size may be missing; if present it is once, few, many or a size class.

>NA|TRBD2|TRBV28|TRBJ2-7
CASSFTSGRRYEQYF
TGTGCCAGCAGTTTTACTAGCGGGAGAAGGTACGAGCAGTACTTC
>NA|TRBD2|TRBV30|TRBJ2-2
CAWSKAGGLNTGELFF
TGTGCCTGGAGTAAGGCGGGAGGTTTGAACACCGGGGAGCTGTTTTTT
>NA|NA|TRBV6-5|TRBJ2-7
CASRSIGGHEQYF
TGTGCCAGCAGGAGCATCGGAGGTCACGAGCAGTACTTC
>NA|TRBD2|TRBV28|TRBJ2-7
CASRSSGSTYEQYF
TGTGCCAGCAGATCAAGCGGGAGCACCTACGAGCAGTACTTC
>NA|TRBD1|TRBV5-1|TRBJ1-1
CASSTGGGTEAFF
TGCGCCAGCTCCACAGGGGGAGGGACTGAAGCTTTCTTT
>once|NA|TRBV19|TRBJ2-5
CASSITGDETQYF
TGTGCCAGTAGTATAACAGGCGATGAGACCCAGTACTTC
>once|TRBD1|TRBV6-5|TRBJ2-1
CASSSGTGPYNEQFF
TGTGCCAGCAGTTCCGGGACAGGTCCCTACAATGAGCAGTTCTTC
>NA|TRBD1|TRBV7-9|TRBJ2-7
CASSLGGQGSYEQYF
TGTGCCAGCAGCTTAGGGGGACAGGGGTCCTACGAGCAGTACTTC
>NA|NA|TRBV6-5|TRBJ1-1
CASTGRVVGNTEAFF
TGTGCCAGCACGGGGAGGGTCGTCGGGAACACTGAAGCTTTCTTT
>once|NA|TRBV30|TRBJ2-2
CAWTSEYTGELFF
TGTGCCTGGACTAGCGAATACACCGGGGAGCTGTTTTTT
>NA|TRBD1|TRBV2|TRBJ1-2
CASLRDRNSLYGYTF
TGTGCCAGCCTCCGGGACAGAAACTCTCTCTATGGCTACACCTTC
>NA|TRBD1|TRBV30|TRBJ1-2
CAGQGVNYGYTF
TGTGCCGGGCAGGGGGTCAACTATGGCTACACCTTC
>NA|NA|TRBV19|TRBJ2-6
CASRSPNSGANVLTF
TGTGCCAGTAGGTCCCCTAACTCTGGGGCCAACGTCCTGACTTTC
>NA|NA|TRBV30|TRBJ1-2
CAWNSYGYTF
TGTGCCTGGAATAGCTATGGCTACACCTTC
>NA|TRBD1|TRBV15|TRBJ1-4
CATDRGANEKLFF
TGTGCCACCGACAGGGGGGCCAATGAAAAACTGTTTTTT
>NA|NA|TRBV27|TRBJ2-2
CASSSITGELFF
TGTGCCAGCAGTTCCATCACCGGGGAGCTGTTTTTT
>NA|TRBD1|TRBV18|TRBJ1-1
CASSSSGTGAEAFF
TGTGCCAGCTCATCCTCCGGGACAGGGGCTGAAGCTTTCTTT
>NA|TRBD2|TRBV5-1|TRBJ2-2
CASRPSGSVTGELFF
TGCGCCAGCAGACCGAGCGGGAGCGTAACCGGGGAGCTGTTTTTT
>few|NA|TRBV13|TRBJ1-1
CASNLNWGQNTEAFF
TGTGCCAGCAACTTGAACTGGGGCCAGAACACTGAAGCTTTCTTT
>NA|NA|TRBV19|TRBJ1-5
CASSMSNSNQPQHF
TGTGCCAGTAGTATGAGTAATAGCAATCAGCCCCAGCATTTT
>NA|NA|TRBV5-4|TRBJ2-3
CASSFRLGDTDTQYF
TGTGCCAGCAGCTTCAGATTAGGGGACACAGATACGCAGTATTTT
>NA|TRBD1|TRBV4-2|TRBJ1-2
CASSQDMGTVYGYTF
TGTGCCAGCAGCCAAGATATGGGGACAGTCTATGGCTACACCTTC
>NA|NA|TRBV19|TRBJ1-5
CASNSAGVRSNQPQHF
TGTGCCAGTAACTCAGCAGGGGTGAGAAGCAATCAGCCCCAGCATTTT
>NA|TRBD1|TRBV18|TRBJ2-5
CASSPRTGTQETQYF
TGTGCCAGCTCACCTAGGACAGGGACTCAAGAGACCCAGTACTTC
>NA|NA|TRBV9|TRBJ2-7
CASSAESREQYF
TGTGCCAGCAGCGCCGAGTCTCGGGAGCAGTACTTC
>NA|NA|TRBV11-3|TRBJ1-1
CASSLGTNTEAFF
TGTGCCAGCAGCCTTGGGACAAACACTGAAGCTTTCTTT
>NA|NA|TRBV7-3|TRBJ2-1
CASSPRINNEQFF
TGTGCCAGCAGCCCGAGGATTAACAATGAGCAGTTCTTC
>NA|TRBD1|TRBV5-1|TRBJ1-1
CASSQDRDNTEAFF
TGCGCCAGCAGCCAGGACAGGGATAACACTGAAGCTTTCTTT
>NA|TRBD1|TRBV4-3|TRBJ1-2
CASSQVGTENYGYTF
TGCGCCAGCAGCCAAGTCGGGACAGAGAACTATGGCTACACCTTC
>NA|NA|TRBV28|TRBJ1-6
CASSLGTGYRSPLHF
TGTGCCAGCAGTCTGGGAACAGGGTATAGGTCACCCCTCCACTTT
>NA|NA|TRBV18|TRBJ1-2
CASSPTRGNYGYTF
TGTGCCAGCTCACCAACTCGGGGAAACTATGGCTACACCTTC
>NA|NA|TRBV7-9|TRBJ1-1
CASTSGNTEAFF
TGTGCCAGCACCTCGGGGAACACTGAAGCTTTCTTT
>NA|TRBD1|TRBV5-1|TRBJ2-6
CASSLEPPGQIGANVLTF
TGCGCCAGCAGCTTGGAACCCCCGGGACAGATTGGGGCCAACGTCCTGACTTTC
>NA|TRBD1|TRBV27|TRBJ1-5
CASSLLGTAPNQPQHF
TGTGCCAGCAGTTTATTGGGGACAGCACCTAATCAGCCCCAGCATTTT
>few|TRBD2|TRBV25-1|TRBJ2-1
CASREIAGEGSEQFF
TGTGCCAGCAGAGAAATAGCGGGAGAGGGAAGTGAGCAGTTCTTC
>NA|TRBD2|TRBV6-5|TRBJ2-3
CASRGLAGDTQYF
TGTGCCAGCCGAGGACTAGCTGGAGATACGCAGTATTTT
>NA|TRBD1|TRBV27|TRBJ2-1
CASRGQGQARHEQFF
TGTGCCAGCAGGGGACAGGGTCAGGCTCGTCATGAGCAGTTCTTC
>NA|NA|TRBV6-5|TRBJ1-3
CASSTGGSGNTIYF
TGTGCCAGCAGTACCGGGGGCTCTGGAAACACCATATATTTT
>NA|NA|TRBV7-2|TRBJ1-2
CASSSQGLLNYGYTF
TGTGCCAGCAGCTCCCAGGGCCTACTTAACTATGGCTACACCTTC
>once|TRBD1|TRBV6-5|TRBJ1-1
CASSYLSGQGDEAFF
TGTGCCAGCAGTTACCTCTCGGGACAGGGTGATGAAGCTTTCTTT
>NA|NA|TRBV5-1|TRBJ2-2
CASSLGGRTENTGELFF
TGCGCCAGCAGCTTGGGGGGGCGGACAGAAAACACCGGGGAGCTGTTTTTT
>NA|TRBD1|TRBV2|TRBJ1-2
CASSEGKGTASYGYTF
TGTGCCAGCAGTGAAGGGAAAGGGACAGCCTCTTATGGCTACACCTTC
>NA|NA|TRBV27|TRBJ1-2
CASSPPRQMYGYTF
TGTGCCAGCAGTCCTCCCCGACAGATGTATGGCTACACCTTC
>NA|NA|TRBV18|TRBJ1-5
CASSPGGVKPNQPQHF
TGTGCCAGCTCACCGGGCGGGGTGAAGCCCAATCAGCCCCAGCATTTT
>once|TRBD2|TRBV2|TRBJ2-3
CASSELAAGGDTQYF
TGTGCCAGCAGTGAACTGGCAGCGGGGGGTGATACGCAGTATTTT
>once|TRBD1|TRBV18|TRBJ1-2
CAIMTGMGYTF
TGTGCCATCATGACAGGGATGGGTTACACCTTC
>NA|NA|TRBV5-1|TRBJ2-1
CASSPWTANEQFF
TGCGCCAGCAGCCCCTGGACAGCCAATGAGCAGTTCTTC
>NA|NA|TRBV19|TRBJ2-7
CASSIDRGLSHGEQYF
TGTGCCAGTAGTATAGATAGGGGGTTGTCTCACGGCGAGCAGTACTTC
>NA|NA|TRBV20-1|TRBJ2-3
CSASQGGSGTDTQYF
TGCAGTGCTAGTCAGGGGGGCTCCGGCACAGATACGCAGTATTTT
>NA|NA|TRBV11-2|TRBJ2-7
CASSLGRVPSYEQYF
TGTGCCAGCAGCTTGGGCAGGGTTCCCTCCTACGAGCAGTACTTC